This T cell receptor (beta chain) is from a study of T cells in women clearing cervical HPV infection. Overall study: Case blood drawn at lesion detection; control blood after infection cleared. Only a few women had HLA typing results available.

Prevalent HPV16 infections were excluded; only incident single HPV16 infections included. Profiled with immunoSEQ multiplex PCR; TCRdb holds only in-frame clones, not every one. The sample's table shows 15,000 or so clones. Germline V CDR1 and CDR2: SGHTA, FQGNSA. The CDR3 runs to 12 residues. This clone counts as medium-sized by frequency. Read coverage stops 3 residues before the CDR3 terminus; the germline J gene supplies the remainder. This sequence joins TRBV7-2 and TRBJ1-2, with a possible D match to TRBD1 (6 bases). Sequenced input: blood buffy coat. The TCR originated in a woman aged 18-69 years with a cervical HPV16 infection that either progressed to CIN3+ or cleared (not recorded which). The CDR3 spells CASSLERGGYTF. CDR3 bases read: TGTGCCAGCAGCTTAGAGAGGGGGGGC.